This T cell receptor beta chain was observed in a study of blood T cell repertoires in COVID-19. Study-wide background: Spain, Italy and the United States supplied samples that represented acute and convalescent COVID-19. In each case, the material was cDNA or gDNA derived from T cells, B-cell-depleted T cells, or PBMCs.

The data were produced by immunoSEQ multiplex PCR, yet TCRdb's version contains in-frame clones alone and is incomplete. Among 60,000 to 70,000 clones listed, nearly 85% were seen once. J was trimmed by 7 bases and V by 2 bases; bases with no gene match: 7. The V gene's germline CDR1 is SGHTA and CDR2 FQGTGA. CDR3 length: 15 amino acids. This clone was found once. Sequenced material: peripheral blood. The chain carries TRBV7-3 and TRBJ2-1; TRBD1 matches at 8 bases. This clonotype was sampled from a human donor in a cohort sampled during active COVID-19. The chain's CDR3 is CASSLGQGARNEQFF. CDR3 DNA: TGTGCCAGCAGCTTAGGCCAGGGGGCTAGGAATGAGCAGTTCTTC.